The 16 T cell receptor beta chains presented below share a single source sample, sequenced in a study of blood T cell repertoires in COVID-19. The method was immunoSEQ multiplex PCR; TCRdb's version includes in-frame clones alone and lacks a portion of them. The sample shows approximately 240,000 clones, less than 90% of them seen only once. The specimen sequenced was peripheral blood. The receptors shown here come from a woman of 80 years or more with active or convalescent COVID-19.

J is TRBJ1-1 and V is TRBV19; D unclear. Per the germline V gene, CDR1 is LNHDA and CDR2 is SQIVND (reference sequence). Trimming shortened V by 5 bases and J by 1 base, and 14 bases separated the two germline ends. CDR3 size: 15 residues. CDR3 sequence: CASSSHAAPNTEAFF. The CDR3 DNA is TGTGCCAGTAGTTCACACGCGGCACCGAACACTGAAGCTTTCTTT. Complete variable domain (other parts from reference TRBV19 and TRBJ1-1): DGGITQSPKYLFRKEGQNVTLSCEQNLNHDAMYWYRQDPGQGLRLIYYSQIVNDFQKGDIAEGYSVSREKKESFPLTVTSAQKNPTAFYLCASSSHAAPNTEAFFGQGTRLTVV.

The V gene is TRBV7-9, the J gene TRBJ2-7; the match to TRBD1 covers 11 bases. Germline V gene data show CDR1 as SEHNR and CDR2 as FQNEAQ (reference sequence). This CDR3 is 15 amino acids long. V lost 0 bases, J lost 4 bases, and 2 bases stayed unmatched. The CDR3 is CASSLARDRGYEQYF. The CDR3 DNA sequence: TGTGCCAGCAGCTTAGCGCGGGACAGGGGGTACGAGCAGTACTTC. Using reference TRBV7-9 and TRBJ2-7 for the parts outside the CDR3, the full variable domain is DTGVSQNPRHKITKRGQNVTFRCDPISEHNRLYWYRQTLGQGPEFLTYFQNEAQLEKSRLLSDRFSAERPKGSFSTLEIQRTEQGDSAMYLCASSLARDRGYEQYFGPGTRLTVT.

The CDR3 region is CASSASTGTGANVLTF. DNA of the CDR3: TGTGCCAGCAGTGCCTCGACAGGGACTGGGGCCAACGTCCTGACTTTC. This chain joins TRBV6-1 and TRBJ2-6, with TRBD1 matching 7 bases. The germline gives CDR1 MNHNS, CDR2 SASEGT. The CDR3 has 16 residues. V was pared by 4 bases and J by 2 bases, with 5 bases of the junction left unmatched.

The CDR3 loop is CASSTGGRRNTEAFF. CDR3 DNA sequence: TGTGCCAGCAGCACAGGGGGAAGAAGGAACACTGAAGCTTTCTTT. The rearrangement links TRBV11-1 to TRBJ1-1, with 8 bases identical to TRBD1. The CDR3 runs 15 residues. Trimming took 5 bases from V and 1 from J; bases not matched to a gene: 6. Germline V gene sequence: CDR1 SGHAT, CDR2 FQDESV (reference sequence).

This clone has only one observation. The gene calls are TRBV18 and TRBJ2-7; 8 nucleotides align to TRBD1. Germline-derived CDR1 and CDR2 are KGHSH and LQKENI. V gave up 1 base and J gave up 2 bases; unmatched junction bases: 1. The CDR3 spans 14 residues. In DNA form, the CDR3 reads TGTGCCAGCTCACCACGACAGGGGACCTACGAGCAGTACTTC. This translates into CASSPRQGTYEQYF.

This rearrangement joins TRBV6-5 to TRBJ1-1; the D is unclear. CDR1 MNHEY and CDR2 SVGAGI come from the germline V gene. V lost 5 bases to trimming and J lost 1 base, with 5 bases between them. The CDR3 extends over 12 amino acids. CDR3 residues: CASSPGNTEAFF. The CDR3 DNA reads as TGTGCCAGCAGTCCGGGGAACACTGAAGCTTTCTTT.

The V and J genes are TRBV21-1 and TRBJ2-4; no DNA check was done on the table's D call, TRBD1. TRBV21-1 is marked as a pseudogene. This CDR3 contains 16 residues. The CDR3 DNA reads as TGTGCCAGCAGCAAATGGGCCGGATTAGCCAAAAACATTCAGTACTTC. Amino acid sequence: CASSKWAGLAKNIQYF.

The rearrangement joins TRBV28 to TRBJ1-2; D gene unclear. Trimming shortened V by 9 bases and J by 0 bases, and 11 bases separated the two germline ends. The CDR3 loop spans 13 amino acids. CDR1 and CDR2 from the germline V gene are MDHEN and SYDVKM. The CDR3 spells CASYRETNYGYTF. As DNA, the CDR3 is TGTGCCAGTTACCGGGAAACTAACTATGGCTACACCTTC.

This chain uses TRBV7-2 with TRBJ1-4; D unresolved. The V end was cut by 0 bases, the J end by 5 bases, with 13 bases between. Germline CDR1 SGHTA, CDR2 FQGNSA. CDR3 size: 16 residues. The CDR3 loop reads CASSLAPAGKNEKLFF. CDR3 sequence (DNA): TGTGCCAGCAGCTTAGCCCCGGCAGGAAAGAATGAAAAACTGTTTTTT.

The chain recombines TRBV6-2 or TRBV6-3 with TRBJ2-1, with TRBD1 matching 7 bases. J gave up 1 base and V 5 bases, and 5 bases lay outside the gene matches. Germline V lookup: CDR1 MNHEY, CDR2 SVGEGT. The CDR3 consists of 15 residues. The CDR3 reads CASSVPGQSYNEQFF. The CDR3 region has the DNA TGTGCCAGCAGTGTACCGGGACAGTCCTACAATGAGCAGTTCTTC.

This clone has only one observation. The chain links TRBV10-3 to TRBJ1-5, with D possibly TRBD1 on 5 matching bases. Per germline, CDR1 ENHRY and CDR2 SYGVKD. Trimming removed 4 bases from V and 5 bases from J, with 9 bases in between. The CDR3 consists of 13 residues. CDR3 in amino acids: CAISAGLDQPQHF. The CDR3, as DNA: TGTGCCATCAGTGCAGGGCTCGATCAGCCCCAGCATTTT.

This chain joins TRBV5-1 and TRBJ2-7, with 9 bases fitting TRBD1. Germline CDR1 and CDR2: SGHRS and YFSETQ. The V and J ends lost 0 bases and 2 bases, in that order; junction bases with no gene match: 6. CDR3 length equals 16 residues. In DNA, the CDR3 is TGCGCCAGCAGCTTGGAGGTGGGACAGGGAGCCTACGAGCAGTACTTC. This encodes CASSLEVGQGAYEQYF.

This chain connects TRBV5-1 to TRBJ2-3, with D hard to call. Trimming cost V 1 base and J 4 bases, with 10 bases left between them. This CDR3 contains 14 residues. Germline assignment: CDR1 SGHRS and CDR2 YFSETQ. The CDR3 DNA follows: TGCGCCAGCAGCTTGTCCCAGTTGCCAGATACGCAGTATTTT. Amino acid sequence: CASSLSQLPDTQYF.

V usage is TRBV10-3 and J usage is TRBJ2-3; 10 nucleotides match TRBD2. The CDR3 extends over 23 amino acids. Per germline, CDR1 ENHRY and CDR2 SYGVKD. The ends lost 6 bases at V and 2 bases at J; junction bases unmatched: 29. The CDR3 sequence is CAIRAPPSKGLAGAPVPTDTQYF. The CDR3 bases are TGTGCCATCAGGGCACCCCCCTCAAAAGGCCTAGCGGGGGCCCCAGTTCCCACAGATACGCAGTATTTT.

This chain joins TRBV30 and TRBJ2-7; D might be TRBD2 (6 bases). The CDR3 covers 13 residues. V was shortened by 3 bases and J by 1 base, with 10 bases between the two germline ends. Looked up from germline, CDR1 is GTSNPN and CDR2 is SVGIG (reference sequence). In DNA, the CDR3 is TGTGCCTGGAGCCCTGGGACTTCCTACGAGCAGTACTTC. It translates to CAWSPGTSYEQYF.

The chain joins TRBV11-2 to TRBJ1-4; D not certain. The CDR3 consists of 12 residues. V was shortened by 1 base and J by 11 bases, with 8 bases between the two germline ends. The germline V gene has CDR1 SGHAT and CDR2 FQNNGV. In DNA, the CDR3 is TGTGCCAGCAGCTTAGGACTGGCGAAACTGTTTTTT. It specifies CASSLGLAKLFF.